Below, one T cell receptor (beta chain) is given with its context. The method was immunoSEQ multiplex PCR; TCRdb's version includes in-frame clones alone and lacks a portion of them. Of around 95,000 clones in the sample, approximately 90% were seen once. This sample stems from a study of OX40 agonist ivuxolimab in advanced cancers. The receptor's source is an adult with an advanced solid tumor such as melanoma, head and neck, liver or kidney cancer. The sample consisted of CD4+ or CD8+ T cells sorted from blood, taken in a trial of the OX40 agonist ivuxolimab.

CDR3 DNA sequence: TGTGCCAGCAGTCGAGAATATCCCTACAATGAGCAGTTCTTC. Its protein product is CASSREYPYNEQFF. V gene TRBV27 combines with J gene TRBJ2-1, with D hard to call. CDR3 size: 14 residues. V was cut by 5 bases and J by 2 bases, with 10 bases left in between. Germline V gene sequence: CDR1 MNHEY, CDR2 SMNVEV (reference sequence).